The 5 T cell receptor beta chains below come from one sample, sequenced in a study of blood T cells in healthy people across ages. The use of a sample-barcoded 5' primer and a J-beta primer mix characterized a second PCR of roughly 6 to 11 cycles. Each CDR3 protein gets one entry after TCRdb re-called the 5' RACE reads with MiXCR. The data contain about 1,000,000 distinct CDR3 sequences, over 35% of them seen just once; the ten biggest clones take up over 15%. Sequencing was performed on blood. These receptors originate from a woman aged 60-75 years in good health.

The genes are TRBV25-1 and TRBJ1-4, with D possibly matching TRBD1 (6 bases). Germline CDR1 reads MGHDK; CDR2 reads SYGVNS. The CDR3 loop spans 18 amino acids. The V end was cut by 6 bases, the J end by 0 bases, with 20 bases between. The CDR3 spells CASSPQTGQYATNEKLFF. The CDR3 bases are TGTGCCAGCAGCCCTCAGACAGGCCAATACGCAACTAATGAAAAACTGTTTTTT.

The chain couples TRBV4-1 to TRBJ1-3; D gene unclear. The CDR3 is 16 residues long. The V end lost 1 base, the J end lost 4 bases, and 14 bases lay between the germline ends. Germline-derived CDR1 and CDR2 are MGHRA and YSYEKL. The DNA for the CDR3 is TGCGCCAGCAGCCAAGTTAAGGCGATACTGGGAAACACCATATATTTT. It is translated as CASSQVKAILGNTIYF.

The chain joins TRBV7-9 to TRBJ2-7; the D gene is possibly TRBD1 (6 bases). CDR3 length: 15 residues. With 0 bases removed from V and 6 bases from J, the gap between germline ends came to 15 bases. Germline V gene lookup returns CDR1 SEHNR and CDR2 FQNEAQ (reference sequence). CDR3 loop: CASSLADWTETEQYF. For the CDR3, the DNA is TGTGCCAGCAGCTTAGCAGACTGGACAGAAACCGAGCAGTACTTC.

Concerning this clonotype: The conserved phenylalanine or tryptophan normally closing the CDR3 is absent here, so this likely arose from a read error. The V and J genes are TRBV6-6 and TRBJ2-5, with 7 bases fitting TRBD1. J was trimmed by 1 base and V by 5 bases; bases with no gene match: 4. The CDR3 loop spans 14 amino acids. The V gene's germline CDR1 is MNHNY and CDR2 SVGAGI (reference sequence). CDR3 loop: CASSHGTAQETQYL. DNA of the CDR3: TGTGCCAGCAGTCACGGGACAGCCCAAGAGACCCAGTACCTC.

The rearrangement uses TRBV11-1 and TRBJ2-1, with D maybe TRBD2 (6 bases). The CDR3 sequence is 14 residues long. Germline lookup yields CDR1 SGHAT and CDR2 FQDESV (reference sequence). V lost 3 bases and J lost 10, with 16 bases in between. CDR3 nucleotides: TGTGCCAGCAGCTTTAGCGGCCCCCAAACCGAGCAGTTCTTC. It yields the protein CASSFSGPQTEQFF.